Listed below are T cell receptor beta chains from one sample, sequenced in a study of T-cell memory formation after mild COVID-19. One entry per CDR3 protein results from TCRdb running MiXCR on the 5' RACE reads. This sample has roughly 14,000 distinct CDR3 sequences, with over 20% found just once. Material: PBMCs or a T cell subset sorted from them (not recorded which). The receptor set was obtained from a man younger than 35 who had mild COVID-19 (a few samples of this study predate the infection). Cell type and time point are not known. The conserved cysteine and the conserved F or W are not part of the CDR3 here. A D gene is named only where the DNA matches it firmly.

J: TRBJ1-5
V: TRBV6-2/TRBV6-3
D: NA
CDR3: ASSYSGLNQPQH

J: TRBJ2-1
V: TRBV6-5
D: TRBD2
CDR3: ASNTRGGLLGWVNEQF

J: TRBJ2-4
V: TRBV9
D: TRBD2
CDR3: ASSPTSGGSLVAKNIQY

J: TRBJ2-5
V: TRBV3-1
D: TRBD2
CDR3: ASSRETSGDQETQY

J: TRBJ1-5
V: TRBV29-1
D: NA
CDR3: SVSGSVPNQPQH

J: TRBJ2-7
V: TRBV6-2/TRBV6-3
D: TRBD1
CDR3: ASSPDRGYTYEQY

J: TRBJ2-2
V: TRBV13
D: NA
CDR3: ASSLGTGELF

J: TRBJ2-3
V: TRBV12-3/TRBV12-4
D: NA
CDR3: ASSLGPRRDTQY

J: TRBJ2-7
V: TRBV6-2/TRBV6-3
D: NA
CDR3: ASSYDSYEQY

J: TRBJ2-5
V: TRBV7-2
D: NA
CDR3: ASSQNRIQETQY

J: TRBJ2-2
V: TRBV6-2/TRBV6-3
D: NA
CDR3: ASSYNSGSYTGELF

J: TRBJ1-4
V: TRBV5-1
D: NA
CDR3: ASSLAGVNEKLF

J: TRBJ1-1
V: TRBV9
D: NA
CDR3: ASSVGTGGEAF

J: TRBJ1-2
V: TRBV18
D: NA
CDR3: ASSPPGNYGYT

J: TRBJ2-7
V: TRBV3-1
D: NA
CDR3: ASSNTKSYEQY

J: TRBJ2-3
V: TRBV4-3
D: NA
CDR3: ASSQLDQDTQY

J: TRBJ1-1
V: TRBV7-2
D: NA
CDR3: ASSPRVNTEAF

J: TRBJ2-5
V: TRBV6-6
D: NA
CDR3: ASSAWLGSVEYQETQY

J: TRBJ2-7
V: TRBV12-3/TRBV12-4
D: NA
CDR3: ASTPAVGTYEQY

J: TRBJ2-7
V: TRBV5-4
D: NA
CDR3: ASSLAGPGYEQY

J: TRBJ1-1
V: TRBV9
D: NA
CDR3: ASSAYTTGSDPF

J: TRBJ2-2
V: TRBV5-4
D: TRBD1
CDR3: ADGTANTGELF

J: TRBJ2-7
V: TRBV7-2
D: NA
CDR3: ASSLTSDTYYEQY

J: TRBJ1-5
V: TRBV27
D: NA
CDR3: ASSLGTSQPQH

J: TRBJ2-2
V: TRBV7-2
D: NA
CDR3: ASSYIAGPLGTGELF

J: TRBJ2-5
V: TRBV20-1
D: TRBD1
CDR3: SARDPPDREVETQY

J: TRBJ2-3
V: TRBV7-6
D: NA
CDR3: ASSSTPGFLETDTQY

J: TRBJ2-7
V: TRBV27
D: TRBD2
CDR3: ASSPASYRLAGDYEQY

J: TRBJ2-7
V: TRBV7-2
D: TRBD1
CDR3: ASSLVGTGGEQY

J: TRBJ1-1
V: TRBV7-6
D: NA
CDR3: ASSLRQNTEAF

J: TRBJ1-2
V: TRBV4-1
D: NA
CDR3: ASSQYGNYGYT

J: TRBJ2-3
V: TRBV6-5
D: TRBD1
CDR3: ASSVQGALGTDTQY

J: TRBJ1-4
V: TRBV6-1
D: NA
CDR3: ASKGRLPEKLF

J: TRBJ2-1
V: TRBV7-9
D: NA
CDR3: ASSSNGQSMGYNEQF

J: TRBJ2-1
V: TRBV5-4
D: TRBD1
CDR3: ASRRTGLSEQF

J: TRBJ2-1
V: TRBV3-1
D: TRBD1
CDR3: ASSLRDREGGEQF

J: TRBJ1-3
V: TRBV11-2
D: NA
CDR3: ASSLVWAISGNTIY

J: TRBJ2-4
V: TRBV11-3
D: NA
CDR3: ASSLGPPAKNIQY

J: TRBJ2-1
V: TRBV4-1
D: NA
CDR3: ASSQGLPGRGPFYNEQF

J: TRBJ2-7
V: TRBV12-3/TRBV12-4
D: NA
CDR3: ASSFGRDEY

J: TRBJ2-5
V: TRBV20-1
D: TRBD2
CDR3: SARDPPRTRRETQY

J: TRBJ1-4
V: TRBV6-6
D: TRBD1
CDR3: ASSHSLQGTATNEKLF

J: TRBJ1-1
V: TRBV7-9
D: NA
CDR3: ASSSRGANTEAF

J: TRBJ1-1
V: TRBV30
D: NA
CDR3: AWSVQGNTEAF

J: TRBJ1-4
V: TRBV11-2
D: NA
CDR3: ASSLDLQGRIPNEKLF

J: TRBJ2-7
V: TRBV6-6
D: NA
CDR3: ASSSPRVGEQY

J: TRBJ2-7
V: TRBV7-9
D: NA
CDR3: ASSFTGGGHEQY

J: TRBJ1-4
V: TRBV4-1
D: TRBD1
CDR3: ASSQWPPSGQGAVEKLF

J: TRBJ2-6
V: TRBV6-5
D: NA
CDR3: ASSYRSSGANVLT